The rows below give T cell receptor beta chains drawn from one sample of a study of blood T cell repertoires in COVID-19. Clones were sequenced by immunoSEQ multiplex PCR, and TCRdb holds only the in-frame ones, with some missing. Altogether over 200,000 clones are present, around 88% being singletons, with the ten largest covering around 8.9%. Sample: peripheral blood. The receptor source for this set is a man aged 35 to 55 with active or convalescent COVID-19. CDR3s include the opening cysteine and the closing phenylalanine or tryptophan. A D gene is named only where the DNA matches it firmly. Not every row has a clone size; where given, it reads once, few, many or a size class.

V	size	D	J	CDR3	DNA
TRBV27	once	TRBD1	TRBJ1-1	CASRSTGGTEAFF	TGTGCCAGCAGATCAACAGGGGGGACTGAAGCTTTCTTT
TRBV30	NA	NA	TRBJ1-6	CAWCQGMSSPLHF	TGTGCCTGGTGCCAGGGGATGAGTTCACCCCTCCACTTT
TRBV27	once	TRBD2	TRBJ2-5	CASSRTGTKRETQYF	TGTGCCAGCAGTCGTACCGGGACTAAGCGAGAGACCCAGTACTTC
TRBV3-1/TRBV3-2	NA	NA	TRBJ2-6	CASNGPFSGANVLTF	TGTGCCAGCAATGGCCCTTTCTCTGGGGCCAACGTCCTGACTTTC
TRBV18	NA	TRBD1	TRBJ2-3	CASSPYKLETGGDTQYF	TGTGCCAGCTCACCATACAAATTGGAGACAGGGGGAGATACGCAGTATTTT
TRBV10-1	NA	NA	TRBJ2-1	CASSERRRVSPYNEQFF	TGCGCCAGCAGTGAGCGGCGTCGGGTGTCACCCTACAATGAGCAGTTCTTC
TRBV27	NA	NA	TRBJ2-7	CASSLRAGSYEQYF	TGTGCCAGCAGTTTAAGGGCGGGGAGCTACGAGCAGTACTTC
TRBV11-3	once	TRBD2	TRBJ2-7	CASSPYQRDSSYEQYF	TGTGCCAGCAGCCCCTACCAGCGGGATAGCTCCTACGAGCAGTACTTC
TRBV28	NA	TRBD1	TRBJ1-2	CASTRDRGHTGYGYTF	TGTGCCAGCACTAGGGACAGGGGGCACACGGGCTATGGCTACACCTTC
TRBV30	NA	NA	TRBJ1-6	CAWRPGRGGPPLHF	TGTGCCTGGAGGCCCGGGAGGGGGGGTCCACCCCTCCACTTT
TRBV9	NA	NA	TRBJ1-3	CASSPGGRSSGNTIYF	TGTGCCAGCAGCCCGGGGGGGAGGTCATCTGGAAACACCATATATTTT
TRBV4-3	NA	NA	TRBJ1-1	CASSPEGKANTEAFF	TGCGCCAGCAGCCCCGAGGGCAAAGCCAACACTGAAGCTTTCTTT
TRBV7-2	NA	TRBD1	TRBJ1-6	CASSYQGGNNSPLHF	TGTGCCAGCAGCTACCAGGGGGGTAATAATTCACCCCTCCACTTT
TRBV13	NA	TRBD2	TRBJ2-1	CASSSNHRLAGGKNEQFF	TGTGCCAGCAGCTCAAACCACCGGCTAGCGGGAGGGAAGAATGAGCAGTTCTTC
TRBV7-9	NA	NA	TRBJ1-2	CASSIRTDLYGYTF	TGTGCCAGCAGCATAAGGACAGACCTCTATGGCTACACCTTC
TRBV5-8	NA	NA	TRBJ1-3	CANKRLNRSGNTIYF	TGTGCCAACAAAAGACTGAACCGCTCTGGAAACACCATATATTTT
TRBV5-1	NA	TRBD1	TRBJ1-4	CASSLGLRQGEEKLFF	TGCGCCAGCAGCTTGGGTCTGAGGCAGGGGGAGGAAAAACTGTTTTTT
TRBV5-4	NA	NA	TRBJ1-1	CASSLVAQVEAFF	TGTGCCAGCAGCTTGGTTGCACAGGTTGAAGCTTTCTTT
TRBV10-3	NA	TRBD1	TRBJ1-3	CAITPGQGGNTIYF	TGTGCCATCACCCCGGGACAGGGAGGAAACACCATATATTTT
TRBV11-3	NA	NA	TRBJ1-1	CASSAPGQLNTEAFF	TGTGCCAGCAGCGCCCCCGGACAGTTGAACACTGAAGCTTTCTTT
TRBV30	NA	NA	TRBJ2-2	CAWNKGVPTNTGELFF	TGTGCCTGGAATAAGGGAGTACCTACGAACACCGGGGAGCTGTTTTTT
TRBV30	once	TRBD1	TRBJ1-6	CAWSWGTGDSPLHF	TGTGCCTGGAGTTGGGGGACAGGGGATTCACCCCTCCACTTT
TRBV9	NA	TRBD1	TRBJ1-1	CASSVGGTGITEAFF	TGTGCCAGCAGCGTAGGTGGGACAGGGATCACTGAAGCTTTCTTT
TRBV21-1	NA	NA	TRBJ1-1	CASPKDEVVQGGTNTEAFF	TGTGCCAGCCCGAAGGACGAGGTGGTACAGGGGGGAACGAACACTGAAGCTTTCTTT
TRBV30	NA	TRBD1	TRBJ1-2	CAWSMTGGGYTF	TGTGCCTGGAGTATGACAGGGGGTGGCTACACCTTC
TRBV28	NA	NA	TRBJ1-5	CASSFGGANQPQHF	TGTGCCAGCAGCTTTGGGGGGGCGAATCAGCCCCAGCATTTT
TRBV5-6	NA	NA	TRBJ1-2	CASSLAGFYGYTF	TGTGCCAGCAGCTTGGCAGGGTTCTATGGCTACACCTTC
TRBV24-1	NA	NA	TRBJ2-1	CATSAGDSYNEQFF	TGTGCCACCAGTGCAGGGGATAGTTACAATGAGCAGTTCTTC
TRBV18	NA	TRBD1	TRBJ1-3	CASSPPLGQGSGNTIYF	TGTGCCAGCTCACCACCGCTGGGACAGGGGTCCGGAAACACCATATATTTT
TRBV24-1	many	TRBD1	TRBJ2-1	CATSETGRSSYNEQFF	TGTGCCACCAGTGAGACAGGGAGAAGCTCCTACAATGAGCAGTTCTTC
TRBV2	NA	NA	TRBJ2-3	CASSEFQGTDTQYF	TGTGCCAGCAGTGAATTCCAGGGAACAGATACGCAGTATTTT